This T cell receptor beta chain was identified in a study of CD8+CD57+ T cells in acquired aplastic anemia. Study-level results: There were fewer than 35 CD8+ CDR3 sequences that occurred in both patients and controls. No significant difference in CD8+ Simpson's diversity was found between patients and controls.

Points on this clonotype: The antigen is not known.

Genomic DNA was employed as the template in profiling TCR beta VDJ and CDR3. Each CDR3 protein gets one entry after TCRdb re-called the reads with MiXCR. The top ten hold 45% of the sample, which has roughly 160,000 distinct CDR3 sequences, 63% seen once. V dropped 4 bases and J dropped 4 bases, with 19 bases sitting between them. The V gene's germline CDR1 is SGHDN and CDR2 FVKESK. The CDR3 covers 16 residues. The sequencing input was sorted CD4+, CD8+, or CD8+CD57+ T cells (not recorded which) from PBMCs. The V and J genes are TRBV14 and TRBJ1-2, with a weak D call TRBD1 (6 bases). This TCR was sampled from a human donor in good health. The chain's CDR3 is CASSPHSIDRSYGYTF. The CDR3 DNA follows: TGTGCCAGCAGCCCTCATTCTATCGACAGGTCCTATGGCTACACCTTC.